A single T cell receptor beta chain is shown here with its context. The antigen is not known. Assay used: immunoSEQ multiplex PCR; TCRdb lists only in-frame clones, some missing. The table records 15,000 to 20,000 clones, 84% of them present only once. These data originate in a study of T cell responses to AZD1222 COVID-19 vaccine. The V gene's germline CDR1 is SGHVS and CDR2 FNYEAQ. The CDR3 is 17 amino acids. Trimming removed 3 bases from V and 1 base from J, with 17 bases in between. Study-level points and caveats: Donors skewed white British and female; clonal diversity was possibly underestimated.

The genes are TRBV7-6 and TRBJ2-3; a weak D match, TRBD2 (6 bases). The clonotype was recovered from an adult who received the AZD1222 COVID-19 vaccine. The sample consisted of peripheral blood, taken 28 days after the second AZD1222 dose. The CDR3 DNA follows: TGTGCCAGCAGCTTTAGGGGCCAGGGAGGTCGCACAGATACGCAGTATTTT. Its protein is CASSFRGQGGRTDTQYF. Full variable domain (outside the CDR3, taken from reference TRBV7-6 and TRBJ2-3): GAGVSQSPRYKVTKRGQDVALRCDPISGHVSLYWYRQALGQGPEFLTYFNYEAQQDKSGLPNDRFSAERPEGSISTLTIQRTEQRDSAMYRCASSFRGQGGRTDTQYFGPGTRLTVL.